The rows below give T cell receptor beta chains drawn from one sample of a study of T cells in Graves' hyperthyroidism and ophthalmopathy. MiXCR, applied by TCRdb to the multiplex PCR reads, yields one record per CDR3 protein. Here the sample spans approximately 600,000 distinct CDR3 sequences, roughly 15% being singletons. The sequenced material came from blood. The receptors were sampled from a woman in her thirties with Graves' hyperthyroidism. Both conserved end residues are part of each CDR3.

>TRBJ2-3|TRBV13|15
CASSLIRENTDTQYF
>TRBJ2-5|TRBV28|15
CASTLDREYQETQYF
>TRBJ2-1|TRBV6-2/TRBV6-3|14
CASSWTSEFNEQFF
>TRBJ2-7|TRBV28|15
CASSLWRGRGLSEYF
>TRBJ2-1|TRBV30|16
CAWSQGAGLTYNEQFF
>TRBJ2-7|TRBV28|14
CASSSTLSSYEQYF
>TRBJ2-7|TRBV29-1|12
CSAGGSGYEQYF
>TRBJ2-1|TRBV20-1|13
CSARTSFYNEQFF
>TRBJ2-1|TRBV6-5|12
CASSYGTGEQFF
>TRBJ2-2|TRBV3-1|16
CASSPFGGRNTGELFF
>TRBJ1-5|TRBV6-1|17
CASSRTGGGGVNQPQHF
>TRBJ2-5|TRBV28|13
CASSRTGWAVQYF
>TRBJ2-1|TRBV4-3|17
CASSQGLSGRFYNEQFF
>TRBJ2-7|TRBV27|15
CASSLSGGDGYEQYF
>TRBJ1-1|TRBV6-6|13
CASSYGGETEAFF
>TRBJ2-5|TRBV6-1|15
CASSPTAGDRETQYF